This T cell receptor (beta chain) was captured in a study of tumor and adjacent non-tumor tissue in lung cancer (dated by TCRdb to 2016 to 2019). Looking at the study overall: The cohort included about eleven adenocarcinoma, 2 squamous cell carcinoma and 1 small cell lung cancer patients. The study compared bulk TCRbeta repertoires between lung tumor tissue and matched distant non-tumor lung tissue from approximately 14 lung cancer patients. A total of 95 million to 150 million productive TCRbeta reads were generated by sequencing, corresponding to an average of approximately 4.5 million reads per sample. More than 25 paired specimens, one tumor and one normal lung sample per patient, were profiled by TCRbeta CDR3 sequencing. Among the approximately 15 patients, ages ranged from roughly 30 to 85 years, about 10 were men and 5 were women, and disease was TNM stage I to III. Results the study describes overall, beyond this receptor: The top 100 clones accounted for a significantly larger cumulative portion of the repertoire in normal lung than in tumor tissue. Peripheral blood was not sequenced, so blood TCRbeta repertoires were not examined in the lung cancer patients of the study. TCR diversity was significantly higher in younger patients, and higher tumor TCR diversity was associated with shorter overall and disease-free survival. Only about 15 patients were in the cohort, and the authors stated that larger samples and more detailed clinical data are needed. Significantly higher TCR diversity (inverse Simpson) was observed in tumor tissue than in normal lung tissue (approximately 440 vs 150, P = 0.0075, Mann-Whitney U test). The methods do not name the sequencing platform or mention unique molecular identifiers.

Library construction relied on multiplex PCR. For sequencing, an Illumina HiSeq 2500 was employed. TCRbeta libraries were constructed through three rounds of nested PCR with primers (Table S4) according to protocols adapted from ARM-PCR. Before sequencing, PCR products of 200-500 bp were excised from the gel and purified with the QIAquick gel extraction kit. The original methods were these. Trimmomatic was used to clean the reads, FLASH was used to merge the reads into complete CDR3 sequences, and MiTCR was used to assign the reads to V(D)J germline segments. Clonal diversity was calculated as the inverse Simpson's index using VDJtools. In-frame sequences lacking a premature stop codon were counted as productive reads. TCRdb reprocessed the public reads (quality trimming at Q25 with fastp, clone calling with MiXCR) and kept in-frame beta chains. When rows share a CDR3 protein, they turn into one entry using the most common DNA and genes. The V and J calls were not made by the authors but by TCRdb's processing. This sample has some 80,000 distinct CDR3 sequences in its table, and around 80% of those were observed once. Around 43% of the sample is held by the ten biggest clonotypes.

This clonotype came up once. This clone's antigen is unknown. At one of its ends the junction is not consistent with the germline gene, which may arise from a read error. The germline V gene yields SGHVS for CDR1 and FQNEAQ for CDR2. The CDR3 goes from the cysteine to the phenylalanine over 13 residues. Only the CDR3 part of the read is kept: 39 bases, read in frame from the first base. Bulk unsorted tissue served as the source for RNA extraction, and RNA quality was assessed using a NanoDrop ND-1000 and an Agilent 2100. For the normal lung samples, distant non-tumor tissue was collected more than 3 cm away from the tumor edge. The donors were newly diagnosed lung cancer patients admitted for thoracic surgery in China from August to November 2014 who had not received prior chemotherapy. Patients who had received previous radiotherapy or chemotherapy, or who had another concurrent cancer, were excluded from the study. Pieces of surgical tissue measuring about 1-2 cm3 were kept in RNAlater solution and stored at -80 degrees C until use.

This chain is built from TRBV7-8 and TRBJ2-5; TRBD2 is perhaps the D gene, given 6 matching bases. The material sequenced was distant non-tumor lung tissue. The source of this sequence is a man aged 65 to 85 with non-small cell lung cancer. The CDR3 sequence is CAPSRRAWETQYF. The nucleotide sequence reads as follows: TGTGCCCCTAGCAGGAGGGCCTGGGAGACCCAATACTTC.